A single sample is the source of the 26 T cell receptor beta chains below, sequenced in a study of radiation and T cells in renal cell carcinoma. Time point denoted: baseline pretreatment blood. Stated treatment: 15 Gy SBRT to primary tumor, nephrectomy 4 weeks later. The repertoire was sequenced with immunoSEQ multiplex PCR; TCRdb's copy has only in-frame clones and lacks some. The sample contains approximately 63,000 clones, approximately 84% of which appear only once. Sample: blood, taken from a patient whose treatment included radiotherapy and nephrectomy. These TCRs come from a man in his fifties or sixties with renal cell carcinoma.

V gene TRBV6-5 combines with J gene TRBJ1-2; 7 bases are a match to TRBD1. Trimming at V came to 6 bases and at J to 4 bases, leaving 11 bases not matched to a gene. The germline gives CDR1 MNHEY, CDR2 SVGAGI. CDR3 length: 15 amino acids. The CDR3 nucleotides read TGTGCCAGCAGGCCGAGGGGGGACAGTCTCTATGGCTACACCTTC. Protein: CASRPRGDSLYGYTF.

The DNA of the CDR3 is TGTGCCAGTAGTAGACAGGGGACCAGGTCCAACGAGCAGTACTTC. It translates to CASSRQGTRSNEQYF. This chain connects TRBV19 to TRBJ2-7; 8 bases match TRBD1. Germline lookup yields CDR1 LNHDA and CDR2 SQIVND (reference sequence). After removal of 4 bases from V and 5 bases from J, the junction contained 10 bases not matched to a gene. The CDR3 loop spans 15 amino acids. Filled out from reference TRBV19 and TRBJ2-7, the complete variable domain reads DGGITQSPKYLFRKEGQNVTLSCEQNLNHDAMYWYRQDPGQGLRLIYYSQIVNDFQKGDIAEGYSVSREKKESFPLTVTSAQKNPTAFYLCASSRQGTRSNEQYFGPGTRLTVT.

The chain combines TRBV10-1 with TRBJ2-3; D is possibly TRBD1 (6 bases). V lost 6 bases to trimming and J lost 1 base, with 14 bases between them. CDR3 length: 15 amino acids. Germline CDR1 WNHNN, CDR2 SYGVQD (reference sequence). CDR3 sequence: CASSDRQGGTDTQYF. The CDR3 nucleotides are TGCGCCAGCAGCGACAGGCAGGGAGGCACAGATACGCAGTATTTT.

The CDR3 DNA is TGTGCCAGCAGCTACATAGGGACGCAACCCTACGAGCAGTACTTC. Translated: CASSYIGTQPYEQYF. The chain links TRBV7-2 to TRBJ2-7, with D possibly being TRBD1 or TRBD2 (5 bases each). Trimming stripped 4 bases from V and 2 bases from J, with 15 bases between. CDR3 length equals 15 residues. CDR1 and CDR2 from the germline V gene are SGHTA and FQGNSA.

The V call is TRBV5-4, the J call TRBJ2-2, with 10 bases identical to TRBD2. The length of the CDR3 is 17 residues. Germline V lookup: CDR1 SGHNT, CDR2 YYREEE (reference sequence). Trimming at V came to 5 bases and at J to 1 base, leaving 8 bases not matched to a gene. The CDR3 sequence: CASSRAGGTLNTGELFF. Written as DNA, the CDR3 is TGTGCCAGCAGTAGAGCGGGAGGGACCTTGAACACCGGGGAGCTGTTTTTT.

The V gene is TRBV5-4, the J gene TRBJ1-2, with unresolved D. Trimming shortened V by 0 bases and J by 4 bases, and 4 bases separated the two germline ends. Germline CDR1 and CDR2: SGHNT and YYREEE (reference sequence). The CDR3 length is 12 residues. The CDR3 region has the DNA TGTGCCAGCAGCTTGGACAGCTATGGCTACACCTTC. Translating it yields CASSLDSYGYTF.

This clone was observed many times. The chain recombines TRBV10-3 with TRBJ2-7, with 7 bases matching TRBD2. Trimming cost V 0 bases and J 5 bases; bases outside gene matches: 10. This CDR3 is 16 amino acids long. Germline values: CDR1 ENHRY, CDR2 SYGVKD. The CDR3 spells CAISESDAGDFHEQYV. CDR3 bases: TGTGCCATCAGTGAGTCGGACGCGGGAGATTTCCACGAGCAGTACGTC.

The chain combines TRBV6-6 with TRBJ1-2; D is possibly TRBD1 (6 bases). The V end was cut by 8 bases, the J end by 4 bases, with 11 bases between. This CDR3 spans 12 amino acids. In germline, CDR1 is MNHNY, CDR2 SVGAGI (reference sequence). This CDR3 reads CASGEQGYGYTF. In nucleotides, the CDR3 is TGTGCCAGCGGAGAACAGGGCTATGGCTACACCTTC.

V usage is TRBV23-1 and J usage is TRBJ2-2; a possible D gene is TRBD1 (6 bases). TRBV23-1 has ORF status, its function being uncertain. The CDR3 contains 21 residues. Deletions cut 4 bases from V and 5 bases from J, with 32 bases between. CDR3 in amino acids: CASSPRRTALRGGVLTGELFF. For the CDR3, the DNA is TGCGCCAGCAGTCCCCGACGGACAGCCTTGCGAGGAGGTGTCCTTACCGGGGAGCTGTTTTTT.

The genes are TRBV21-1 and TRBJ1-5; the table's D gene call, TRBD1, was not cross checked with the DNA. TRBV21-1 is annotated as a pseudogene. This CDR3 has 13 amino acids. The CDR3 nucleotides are TGTGCCAGCACCGACAGTAGCAATCAGCCCCAGCATTTT. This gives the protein CASTDSSNQPQHF.

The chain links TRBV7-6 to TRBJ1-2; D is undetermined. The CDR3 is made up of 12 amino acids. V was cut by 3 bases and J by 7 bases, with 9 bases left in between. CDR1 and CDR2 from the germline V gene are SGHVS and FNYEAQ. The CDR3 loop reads CASSLDSSGYTF. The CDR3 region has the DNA TGTGCCAGCAGCTTGGACTCCTCTGGCTACACCTTC.

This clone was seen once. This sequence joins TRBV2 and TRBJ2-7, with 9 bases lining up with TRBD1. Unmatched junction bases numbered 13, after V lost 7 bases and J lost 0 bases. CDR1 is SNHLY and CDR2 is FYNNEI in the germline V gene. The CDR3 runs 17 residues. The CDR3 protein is CASKLGGGTGNSYEQYF. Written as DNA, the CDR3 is TGTGCCAGCAAGCTCGGTGGGGGGACAGGGAACTCCTACGAGCAGTACTTC.

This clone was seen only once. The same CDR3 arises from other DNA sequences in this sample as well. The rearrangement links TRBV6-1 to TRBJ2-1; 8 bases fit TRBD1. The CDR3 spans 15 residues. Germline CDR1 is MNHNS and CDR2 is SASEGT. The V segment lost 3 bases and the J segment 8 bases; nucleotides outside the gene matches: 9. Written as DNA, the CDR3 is TGTGCCAGCAGTGAGGCGGCGACAGGGGCTCATGAGCAGTTCTTC. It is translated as CASSEAATGAHEQFF.

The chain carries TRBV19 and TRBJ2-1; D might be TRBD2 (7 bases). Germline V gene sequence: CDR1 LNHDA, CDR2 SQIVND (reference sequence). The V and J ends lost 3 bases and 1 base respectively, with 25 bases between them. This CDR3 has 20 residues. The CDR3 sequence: CASSIRGGGLAGLSYNEQFF. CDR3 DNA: TGTGCCAGTAGTATTCGAGGGGGTGGGTTAGCGGGCTTATCCTACAATGAGCAGTTCTTC.

The CDR3 region has the DNA TGTGCCTGGTCGTACAGTAGATACGAGCAGTACTTC. Residues: CAWSYSRYEQYF. The J gene is TRBJ2-7, the V gene TRBV30; the D is unclear. The CDR3 consists of 12 residues. Germline CDR1 reads GTSNPN; CDR2 reads SVGIG (reference sequence). V lost 5 bases and J 4 bases, leaving 12 bases between the germline ends. Based on the CDR3 plus reference TRBV30 and TRBJ2-7, the full variable domain is SQTIHQWPATLVQPVGSPLSLECTVEGTSNPNLYWYRQAAGRGLQLLFYSVGIGQISSEVPQNLSASRPQDRQFILSSKKLLLSDSGFYLCAWSYSRYEQYFGPGTRLTVT.

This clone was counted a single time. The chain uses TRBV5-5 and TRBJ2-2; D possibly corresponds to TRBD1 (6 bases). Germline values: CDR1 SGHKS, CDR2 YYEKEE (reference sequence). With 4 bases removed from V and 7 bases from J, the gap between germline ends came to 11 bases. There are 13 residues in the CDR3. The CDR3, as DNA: TGTGCCAGCAGCCTAGACAGGATCGGGGAGCTGTTTTTT. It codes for CASSLDRIGELFF.

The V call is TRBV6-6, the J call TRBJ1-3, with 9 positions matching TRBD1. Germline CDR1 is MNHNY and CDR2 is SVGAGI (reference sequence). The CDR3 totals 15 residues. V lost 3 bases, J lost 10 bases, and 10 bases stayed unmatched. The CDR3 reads CASSYPGTGYNTIYF. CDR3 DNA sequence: TGTGCCAGCAGTTATCCCGGGACAGGGTATAATACCATATATTTT.

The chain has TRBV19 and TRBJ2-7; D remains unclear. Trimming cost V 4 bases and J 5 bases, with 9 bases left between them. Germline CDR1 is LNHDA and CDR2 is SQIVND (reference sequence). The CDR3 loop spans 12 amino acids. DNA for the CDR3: TGTGCCAGTAGTACCTCAGGAAACGAGCAGTACTTC. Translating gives CASSTSGNEQYF.

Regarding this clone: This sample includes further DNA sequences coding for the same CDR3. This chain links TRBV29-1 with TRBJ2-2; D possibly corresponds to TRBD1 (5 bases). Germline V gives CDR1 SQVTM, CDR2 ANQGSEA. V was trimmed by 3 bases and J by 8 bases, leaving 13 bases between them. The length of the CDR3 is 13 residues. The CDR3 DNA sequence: TGCAGCGTTGATAGGGGCGCGACTGGGGAGCTGTTTTTT. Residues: CSVDRGATGELFF.

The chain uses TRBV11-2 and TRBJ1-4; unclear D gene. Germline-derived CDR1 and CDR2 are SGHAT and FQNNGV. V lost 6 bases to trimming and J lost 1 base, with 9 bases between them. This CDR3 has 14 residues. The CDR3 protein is CASSVDGTNEKLFF. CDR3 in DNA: TGTGCCAGCAGTGTAGACGGAACTAATGAAAAACTGTTTTTT.

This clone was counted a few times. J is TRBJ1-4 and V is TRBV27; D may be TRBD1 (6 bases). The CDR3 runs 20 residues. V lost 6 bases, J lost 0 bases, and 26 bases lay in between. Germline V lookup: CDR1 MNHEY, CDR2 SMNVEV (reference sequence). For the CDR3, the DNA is TGTGCCAGCAGACCACTCTTACTCCTCACAGGGAATACAACTAATGAAAAACTGTTTTTT. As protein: CASRPLLLLTGNTTNEKLFF. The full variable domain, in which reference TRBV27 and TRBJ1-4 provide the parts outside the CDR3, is EAQVTQNPRYLITVTGKKLTVTCSQNMNHEYMSWYRQDPGLGLRQIYYSMNVEVTDKGDVPEGYKVSRKEKRNFPLILESPSPNQTSLYFCASRPLLLLTGNTTNEKLFFGSGTQLSVL.

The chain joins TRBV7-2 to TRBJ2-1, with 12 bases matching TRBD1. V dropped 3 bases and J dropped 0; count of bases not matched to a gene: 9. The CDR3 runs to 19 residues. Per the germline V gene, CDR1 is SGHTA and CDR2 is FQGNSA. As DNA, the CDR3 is TGTGCCAGCAGCTTCCCGGGACAGGGGGCCCTACTCTCCTACAATGAGCAGTTCTTC. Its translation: CASSFPGQGALLSYNEQFF.

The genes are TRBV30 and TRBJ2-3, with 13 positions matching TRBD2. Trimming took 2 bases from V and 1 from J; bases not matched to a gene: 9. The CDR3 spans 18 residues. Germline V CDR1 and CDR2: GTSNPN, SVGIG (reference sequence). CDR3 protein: CAWSIGLAGAGGTDTQYF. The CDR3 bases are TGTGCCTGGAGTATTGGACTAGCGGGAGCGGGAGGCACAGATACGCAGTATTTT.

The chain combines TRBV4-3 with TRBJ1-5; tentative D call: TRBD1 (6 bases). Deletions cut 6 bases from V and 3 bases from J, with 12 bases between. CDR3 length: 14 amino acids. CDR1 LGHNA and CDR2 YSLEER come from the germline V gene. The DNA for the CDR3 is TGCGCCAGCAGGCCTACAGGGAACAATCAGCCCCAGCATTTT. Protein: CASRPTGNNQPQHF.

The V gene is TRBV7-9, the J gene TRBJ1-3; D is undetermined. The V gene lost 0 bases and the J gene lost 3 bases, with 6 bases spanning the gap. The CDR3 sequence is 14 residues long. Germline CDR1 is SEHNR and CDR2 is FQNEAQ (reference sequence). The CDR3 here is CASSLAVVGNTIYF. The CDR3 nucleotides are TGTGCCAGCAGCTTAGCAGTCGTTGGAAACACCATATATTTT.

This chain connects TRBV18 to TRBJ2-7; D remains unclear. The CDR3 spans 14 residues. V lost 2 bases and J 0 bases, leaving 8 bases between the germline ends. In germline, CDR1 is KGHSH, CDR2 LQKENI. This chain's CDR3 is CASSPGTTSYEQYV. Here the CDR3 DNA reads TGTGCCAGCTCACCAGGCACGACCTCCTACGAGCAGTACGTC.